One sample yielded the 29 T cell receptor beta chains listed below, sequenced in a study of immune characteristics of hereditary and idiopathic chronic pancreatitis. Total pancreatectomy with islet autotransplantation was the source of the chronic pancreatitis pancreas tissue. Libraries were prepared by immunoSEQ multiplex PCR; TCRdb keeps only in-frame clonotypes and omits some of them. The profile shows about 1,400 clones, about 69% of them singletons. Sequencing was carried out using pancreas tissue with hereditary chronic pancreatitis. The receptors were sampled from a human donor with chronic pancreatitis.

This clone was seen only a few times. The chain combines TRBV3-1 (or the pseudogene TRBV3-2) with TRBJ1-1; no clear D gene. Germline CDR1 and CDR2: LGHDT and YNNKEL (reference sequence). Trimming left V 1 base short and J 3 bases short, with 6 bases between. The CDR3 has 13 amino acids. The CDR3 reads CASSQADYTEAFF. CDR3 nucleotide sequence: TGTGCCAGCAGCCAAGCCGATTACACTGAAGCTTTCTTT.

Worth noting for this clone: Other DNA sequences within the sample encode an identical CDR3. This rearrangement joins TRBV5-1 to TRBJ1-3; the D gene is possibly TRBD1 (5 bases). The CDR3 runs 16 residues. The V and J ends lost 1 base and 3 bases respectively, with 14 bases between them. CDR1 is SGHRS and CDR2 is YFSETQ in the germline V gene. The CDR3 coding sequence is TGCGCCAGCAGCTTGACAGGAGGCTTTGATGGAAACACCATATATTTT. This encodes CASSLTGGFDGNTIYF. Drawing the rest from reference TRBV5-1 and TRBJ1-3, the complete variable domain is KAGVTQTPRYLIKTRGQQVTLSCSPISGHRSVSWYQQTPGQGLQFLFEYFSETQRNKGNFPGRFSGRQFSNSRSEMNVSTLELGDSALYLCASSLTGGFDGNTIYFGEGSWLTVV.

V usage is TRBV6-5 and J usage is TRBJ1-2; D not certain. The V end was cut by 1 base, the J end by 0 bases, with 9 bases between. Germline CDR1 is MNHEY and CDR2 is SVGAGI. The CDR3 is 15 residues long. The CDR3 region is CASSYWPEPNYGYTF. CDR3 in DNA: TGTGCCAGCAGTTACTGGCCAGAGCCTAACTATGGCTACACCTTC.

The CDR3 is CASSLGATDTQYF. The CDR3 DNA follows: TGCGCCAGCAGCCTTGGGGCCACAGATACGCAGTATTTT. This sequence joins TRBV10-1 and TRBJ2-3; possibly TRBD1 for D (5 bases). The V and J ends lost 6 bases and 2 bases respectively, with 9 bases between them. CDR1 is WNHNN and CDR2 is SYGVQD in the germline V gene (reference sequence). This CDR3 has 13 amino acids.

V gene TRBV6-6 combines with J gene TRBJ2-1; 12 bases agree with TRBD2. Per the germline V gene, CDR1 is MNHNY and CDR2 is SVGAGI (reference sequence). The CDR3 is made up of 22 amino acids. With V trimmed by 5 bases and J by 1 base, 21 bases remained unmatched. CDR3 protein: CASSPSFTSGRTLLGSYNEQFF. The CDR3 coding sequence is TGTGCCAGCAGTCCGTCCTTCACTAGCGGGAGGACACTTCTAGGGTCCTACAATGAGCAGTTCTTC.

The chain carries TRBV5-1 and TRBJ2-3; 8 nucleotides match TRBD2. V lost 0 bases to trimming and J lost 3 bases; unmatched junction nucleotides: 3. The CDR3 sequence is 15 residues long. CDR1 is SGHRS, CDR2 YFSETQ, per germline. CDR3 residues: CASSLELAGTDTQYF. CDR3 DNA: TGCGCCAGCAGCTTGGAGTTAGCGGGGACAGATACGCAGTATTTT.

The V gene is TRBV2, the J gene TRBJ1-1; 7 bases match TRBD1. Germline loops: CDR1 SNHLY, CDR2 FYNNEI. V lost 4 bases, J lost 0 bases, and 11 bases stayed unmatched. The CDR3 contains 17 residues. The CDR3 loop reads CASSGVRGQTMNTEAFF. The CDR3 coding sequence is TGTGCCAGCAGTGGAGTTAGGGGACAGACCATGAACACTGAAGCTTTCTTT.

The chain has TRBV5-5 and TRBJ2-5; 7 bases are shared with TRBD1. Germline CDR1 SGHKS, CDR2 YYEKEE (reference sequence). The CDR3 is made up of 14 amino acids. J lost 1 base, V lost 5 bases, and 5 bases had no gene match. CDR3 coding DNA: TGTGCCAGCAGGCTACAGGGGTTCCAAGAGACCCAGTACTTC. It translates to CASRLQGFQETQYF. Complete variable domain (other parts from reference TRBV5-5 and TRBJ2-5): DAGVTQSPTHLIKTRGQQVTLRCSPISGHKSVSWYQQVLGQGPQFIFQYYEKEERGRGNFPDRFSARQFPNYSSELNVNALLLGDSALYLCASRLQGFQETQYFGPGTRLLVL.

The chain couples TRBV13 to TRBJ1-5; 10 positions match TRBD1. The CDR3 extends over 14 amino acids. Germline V lookup: CDR1 PRHDT, CDR2 FYEKMQ (reference sequence). Trimming at V came to 5 bases and at J to 6 bases, leaving 4 bases not matched to a gene. Here the CDR3 DNA reads TGTGCCAGCAGCCCCGGACAGGGGGTTCAGCCCCAGCATTTT. As protein: CASSPGQGVQPQHF.

The chain carries TRBV10-1 and TRBJ1-5, with a tentative D call TRBD1 (6 bases). Trimming pared 10 bases from V and 4 bases from J, leaving 20 bases between. CDR1 is WNHNN, CDR2 SYGVQD, per germline (reference sequence). The CDR3 has 15 amino acids. The CDR3 nucleotides are TGCGCCAACTCTTGGGCAGGGGTAGAAAATCAGCCCCAGCATTTT. It specifies CANSWAGVENQPQHF.

The chain is built from TRBV5-1 and TRBJ2-5; perhaps TRBD2 as D (6 bases). CDR1 SGHRS and CDR2 YFSETQ come from the germline V gene. V was trimmed by 3 bases and J by 5 bases, leaving 11 bases between them. The CDR3 has 13 amino acids. The CDR3 DNA reads as TGCGCCAGCAGCTCCGACGCGGGGGAGACCCAGTACTTC. Translated: CASSSDAGETQYF. Full variable domain (remainder filled in from reference TRBV5-1 and TRBJ2-5): KAGVTQTPRYLIKTRGQQVTLSCSPISGHRSVSWYQQTPGQGLQFLFEYFSETQRNKGNFPGRFSGRQFSNSRSEMNVSTLELGDSALYLCASSSDAGETQYFGPGTRLLVL.

CDR3 amino acids: CASSPDRGSSYEQYF. CDR3 in DNA: TGCGCCAGCAGCCCGGACAGGGGATCCTCCTACGAGCAGTACTTC. The V and J genes are TRBV5-1 and TRBJ2-7; 9 bases fit TRBD1. The CDR3 is 15 residues long. Germline loops: CDR1 SGHRS, CDR2 YFSETQ. Trimming removed 4 bases from V and 0 bases from J; junction bases left unmatched: 5. The full variable domain, with the rest looked up from reference TRBV5-1 and TRBJ2-7, is KAGVTQTPRYLIKTRGQQVTLSCSPISGHRSVSWYQQTPGQGLQFLFEYFSETQRNKGNFPGRFSGRQFSNSRSEMNVSTLELGDSALYLCASSPDRGSSYEQYFGPGTRLTVT.

This clone was found once. J is TRBJ2-1 and V is TRBV4-1, with D hard to call. From germline, CDR1 is MGHRA and CDR2 YSYEKL. This CDR3 contains 14 residues. V shed 1 base and J shed 6 bases, with 10 bases lying between them. The CDR3: CASSQGGSLNEQFF. CDR3 in DNA: TGCGCCAGCAGCCAAGGAGGCTCCCTCAATGAGCAGTTCTTC.

The chain combines TRBV5-5 with TRBJ1-2; D unresolved. This CDR3 is built from 14 residues. Deletions cut 1 base from V and 6 bases from J, with 13 bases between. Germline-derived CDR1 and CDR2 are SGHKS and YYEKEE (reference sequence). CDR3 nucleotides: TGTGCCAGCAGCTTGCGGCAGGAGTACGATGGCTACACCTTC. Protein product: CASSLRQEYDGYTF.

The chain links TRBV3-1 (or the pseudogene TRBV3-2) to TRBJ1-4; D gene ambiguous. Looked up from germline, CDR1 is LGHDT and CDR2 is YNNKEL (reference sequence). The CDR3 is 15 amino acids. V lost 0 bases, J lost 8 bases, and 13 bases lay in between. The CDR3 spells CASSQDWSPREKLFF. CDR3 nucleotides: TGTGCCAGCAGCCAAGATTGGTCCCCTAGGGAAAAACTGTTTTTT.

The CDR3 bases are TGTGCTAGTGGACCCCCAGCGGGGGCCTACAATGAGCAGTTCTTC. Its protein product is CASGPPAGAYNEQFF. J is TRBJ2-1 and V is TRBV12-5; TRBD2 matches at 8 bases. This CDR3 has 15 amino acids. The J segment lost 2 bases and the V segment lost 6 bases, leaving 6 bases of the junction unmatched. Germline V gene data show CDR1 as LGHNT and CDR2 as FRNRAP.

The chain carries TRBV30 and TRBJ1-6, with D perhaps TRBD1 (6 bases). CDR1 and CDR2 (germline): GTSNPN, SVGIG (reference sequence). The V end lost 3 bases, the J end lost 7 bases, and 10 bases lay between the germline ends. This CDR3 has 13 amino acids. In DNA form, the CDR3 reads TGTGCCTGGAGCCGGGACAAGAATTCACCCCTCCACTTT. Residues: CAWSRDKNSPLHF.

The rearrangement links TRBV19 to TRBJ1-5, with 7 nucleotides matching TRBD1. J lost 7 bases, V lost 5 bases, and 8 bases had no gene match. Germline CDR1 LNHDA, CDR2 SQIVND (reference sequence). CDR3 length: 14 amino acids. CDR3 residues: CASSGRRGPQPQHF. As DNA, the CDR3 is TGTGCCAGTAGTGGACGAAGGGGGCCGCAGCCCCAGCATTTT.

The CDR3 nucleotides read TGTGCCAGCAGCCTAGGACGGCTTCCGAGCTCTGGGGCCAACGTCCTGACTTTC. Protein product: CASSLGRLPSSGANVLTF. This sequence joins TRBV7-8 and TRBJ2-6; no clear D. Germline V gene sequence: CDR1 SGHVS, CDR2 FQNEAQ. The CDR3 runs 18 residues. The V end was cut by 5 bases, the J end by 0 bases, with 17 bases between.

In the case of this clone: No DNA is shown, since the ends of the CDR3 on it are uncertain; the CDR3 is the one TCRdb lists. The rearrangement joins TRBV25-1 to TRBJ1-2; TRBD1, the table's D call, was not compared with the DNA. The CDR3 totals 17 residues, both ends included. The germline V gene encodes CDR1 MGHDK and CDR2 SYGVNS. CDR3 protein: CASSAWGFGTEGGGYIF.

This chain links TRBV29-1 with TRBJ2-3, with 8 bases matching TRBD2. The V and J ends lost 1 base and 2 bases, in that order; junction bases with no gene match: 11. The CDR3 is 17 amino acids. CDR1 is SQVTM, CDR2 ANQGSEA, per germline. The CDR3 here is CSVEGLIGGGNTDTQYF. The DNA of the CDR3 is TGCAGCGTTGAAGGCTTGATTGGCGGGGGGAACACAGATACGCAGTATTTT.

This clone was recorded a few times. V gene TRBV1 combines with J gene TRBJ2-1; the table's D call, TRBD2, has no DNA check behind it. TRBV1 is a pseudogene segment. The CDR3 sequence is 15 residues long. The CDR3 coding sequence is TGCACCAGCAGCCGCCATAGCCCCCCCTACAATGAGCAGTTCTTC. Translated, it gives CTSSRHSPPYNEQFF.

V is TRBV19 and J is TRBJ1-1; TRBD1 agrees at 9 bases. CDR1 LNHDA and CDR2 SQIVND come from the germline V gene (reference sequence). V was pared by 1 base and J by 1 base, with 4 bases of the junction left unmatched. The CDR3 is 16 amino acids. The CDR3 nucleotides read TGTGCCAGTAGTATAGTACGGACAGGGGAGAACACTGAAGCTTTCTTT. Translation gives CASSIVRTGENTEAFF.

The table lists this clone with a count of one. V usage is TRBV6-2 or TRBV6-3 and J usage is TRBJ1-1; maybe TRBD1 (6 bases). CDR3 length: 13 amino acids. V lost 7 bases, J lost 7 bases, and 16 bases lay in between. Germline-derived CDR1 and CDR2 are MNHEY and SVGEGT. For the CDR3, the DNA is TGTGCCAGCAACCCCGAGGGGGTACTTGAAGCTTTCTTT. Protein product: CASNPEGVLEAFF.

This clone was seen only a few times. The chain has TRBV5-6 and TRBJ1-2; D not certain. CDR3 length: 11 amino acids. V was pared by 1 base and J by 8 bases, with 6 bases between. The germline V gene encodes CDR1 SGHDT and CDR2 YYEEEE. The CDR3 nucleotides read TGTGCCAGCAGCTTGAATGACGGCTACACCTTC. It codes for CASSLNDGYTF. The variable domain in full, with the rest retrieved from reference TRBV5-6 and TRBJ1-2, is DAGVTQSPTHLIKTRGQQVTLRCSPKSGHDTVSWYQQALGQGPQFIFQYYEEEERQRGNFPDRFSGHQFPNYSSELNVNALLLGDSALYLCASSLNDGYTFGSGTRLTVV.

Comment on this clone: At one of its ends the junction is not consistent with the germline gene, which may arise from a read error. The chain joins TRBV9 to TRBJ2-3, with 7 bases that match TRBD1. This CDR3 region has 16 residues. Per the germline V gene, CDR1 is SGDLS and CDR2 is YYNGEE. In nucleotides, the CDR3 is TGTGCCAGCTCTGGGCTCGAGACAGGGCGCACAAATACGCAGTATTTT. This translates into CASSGLETGRTNTQYF.

Relative to its sample, this clone is large. The chain has TRBV7-3 and TRBJ1-2; 8 bases are shared with TRBD1. The CDR3 extends over 14 amino acids. V lost 4 bases, J lost 4 bases, and 5 bases stayed unmatched. Germline V lookup: CDR1 SGHTA, CDR2 FQGTGA. CDR3 residues: CASSSGQGPYGYTF. CDR3 in DNA: TGTGCCAGCAGCTCTGGACAGGGCCCCTATGGCTACACCTTC.

The V and J genes are TRBV18 and TRBJ2-7; D possibly corresponds to TRBD1 (7 bases). The V end lost 2 bases, the J end lost 0 bases, and 11 bases lay between the germline ends. The CDR3 totals 15 residues. Per germline, CDR1 KGHSH and CDR2 LQKENI. The CDR3 loop is CASSPAGQRSYEQYF. CDR3 DNA sequence: TGTGCCAGCTCACCAGCGGGACAGCGCTCCTACGAGCAGTACTTC.

V is TRBV7-3 and J is TRBJ2-2, with TRBD1 identical over 12 bases. The ends lost 1 base at V and 4 bases at J; junction bases unmatched: 4. Germline assignment: CDR1 SGHTA and CDR2 FQGTGA. The CDR3 sequence is 17 residues long. The CDR3 bases are TGTGCCAGCAGCTTAAGTGGGACAGGGGGCCTCACCGGGGAGCTGTTTTTT. Encoded protein: CASSLSGTGGLTGELFF.